The 10 T cell receptor beta chains in this list originate from one sample, sequenced in a study of blood T cells in healthy people across ages. A second PCR of about 6 to 11 cycles used a sample-barcoded 5' primer and a J-beta primer mix. TCRdb re-called the 5' RACE reads through MiXCR, storing one row per CDR3 protein. The sample holds roughly 1.9 million distinct CDR3 sequences; about two fifths are singletons and the top ten take more than 20%. Material for sequencing was blood. Source of these receptors: a human donor in good health.

This clonotype was counted a few times. The chain combines TRBV20-1 with TRBJ1-2, with unresolved D. Per germline, CDR1 DFQATT and CDR2 SNEGSKA (reference sequence). V dropped 6 bases and J dropped 4 bases, with 15 bases sitting between them. CDR3 length equals 13 residues. The CDR3 DNA sequence: TGCAGTGCACTTTGGGCCTCTAGCTATGGCTACACCTTC. It encodes CSALWASSYGYTF.

V gene TRBV6-2 or TRBV6-3 combines with J gene TRBJ1-2; perhaps TRBD1 as D (6 bases). The CDR3 runs 14 residues. V lost 7 bases to trimming and J lost 3 bases, with 15 bases between them. Germline V gene data show CDR1 as MNHEY and CDR2 as SVGEGT. CDR3 in amino acids: CASTPTGLHYGYTF. Written as DNA, the CDR3 is TGTGCCAGCACCCCGACAGGACTCCACTATGGCTACACCTTC.

The table lists this clonotype with a few counts. V usage is TRBV12-3 or TRBV12-4 and J usage is TRBJ1-4, with unresolved D. V gave up 4 bases and J gave up 11 bases, with 8 bases separating them. The CDR3 is 11 residues long. The CDR3 loop is CASSSGMKLFF. As DNA, the CDR3 is TGTGCCAGCAGTTCTGGAATGAAACTGTTTTTT.

The chain combines TRBV2 with TRBJ1-5, with D unclear. CDR1 and CDR2 (germline): SNHLY, FYNNEI. The CDR3 totals 13 residues. Trimming took 3 bases from V and 6 from J, leaving 9 bases between them. CDR3 coding DNA: TGTGCCAGCAGTGAGATATTCGGTCAGCCCCAGCATTTT. Amino acids: CASSEIFGQPQHF. Combining the CDR3 with reference TRBV2 and TRBJ1-5 gives the whole variable domain EPEVTQTPSHQVTQMGQEVILRCVPISNHLYFYWYRQILGQKVEFLVSFYNNEISEKSEIFDDQFSVERPDGSNFTLKIRSTKLEDSAMYFCASSEIFGQPQHFGDGTRLSIL.

This chain links TRBV7-2 with TRBJ1-2, with D uncertain. V was pared by 0 bases and J by 4 bases, with 9 bases between. Germline-derived CDR1 and CDR2 are SGHTA and FQGNSA. The CDR3 consists of 14 residues. The CDR3 loop is CASSLAPYGYGYTF. The DNA of the CDR3 is TGTGCCAGCAGCTTAGCGCCGTACGGCTATGGCTACACCTTC.

Only a few counts were recorded for this clonotype. The CDR3 loop is CASSGLAGGDEQFF. Written as DNA, the CDR3 is TGTGCCAGCAGTGGACTAGCGGGGGGGGATGAGCAGTTCTTC. The V and J genes are TRBV6-1 and TRBJ2-1; TRBD2 aligns across 14 bases. CDR3 length equals 14 residues. The germline CDR1 and CDR2 sequences are MNHNS and SASEGT. Germline trimming cut 4 bases from V and 8 bases from J; bases unmatched to any gene: 1.

V and J are TRBV4-1 and TRBJ2-1, with 9 bases matching TRBD1. The CDR3 consists of 16 residues. Germline CDR1 is MGHRA and CDR2 is YSYEKL. J lost 6 bases, V lost 4 bases, and 10 bases had no gene match. CDR3 loop: CASSLLLGQGGNEQFF. CDR3 DNA sequence: TGCGCCAGCAGCCTTCTCTTGGGACAGGGAGGCAATGAGCAGTTCTTC.

The chain links TRBV10-2 to TRBJ2-7; 7 bases are a match to TRBD1. There are 14 residues in the CDR3. CDR1 and CDR2 (germline): WSHSY, SAAADI. V was pared by 6 bases and J by 5 bases, with 10 bases of the junction left unmatched. The CDR3 DNA reads as TGCGCCAGCAGCGGGGACAGTTGGGATAACGAGCAGTACTTC. It is translated as CASSGDSWDNEQYF.

This rearrangement joins TRBV21-1 to TRBJ1-5; the DNA was not compared with TRBD1, the D call given in the table. TRBV21-1 is a pseudogene. The CDR3 has 17 residues. The CDR3 region has the DNA TGTGCCAGCAGCACCATCAGACAGGCCCGGAGTAGTCAGCCCCAGCATTTT. Its translation: CASSTIRQARSSQPQHF.

The gene calls are TRBV4-1 and TRBJ2-1; D unclear. Between the trimmed V and J ends, which lost 2 bases and 0 bases, there was a span of 11 bases. CDR1 is MGHRA and CDR2 is YSYEKL in the germline V gene. The CDR3 contains 16 residues. CDR3 bases: TGCGCCAGCAGCCAATGGACGTTGAGCTCCTACAATGAGCAGTTCTTC. Amino acid sequence: CASSQWTLSSYNEQFF.